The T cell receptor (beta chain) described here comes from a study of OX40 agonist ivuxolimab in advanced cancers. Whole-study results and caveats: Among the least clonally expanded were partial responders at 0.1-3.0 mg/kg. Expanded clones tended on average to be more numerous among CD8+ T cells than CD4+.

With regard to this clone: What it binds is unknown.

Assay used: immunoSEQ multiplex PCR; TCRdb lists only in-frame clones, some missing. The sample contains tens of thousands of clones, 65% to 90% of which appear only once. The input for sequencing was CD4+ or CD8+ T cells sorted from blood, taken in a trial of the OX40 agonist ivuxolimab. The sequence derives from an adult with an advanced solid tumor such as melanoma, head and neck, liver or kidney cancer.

CDR3 in DNA: TGTGCCAGCAGAGCCCTTTGGGGGTTGAGCAAAGGCTACACCTTC. This gives the protein CASRALWGLSKGYTF. The J gene is TRBJ1-2, the V gene TRBV6-5; maybe TRBD1 (5 bases). The CDR3 runs 15 residues. Deletions cut 6 bases from V and 8 bases from J, with 22 bases between. Germline V lookup: CDR1 MNHEY, CDR2 SVGAGI.